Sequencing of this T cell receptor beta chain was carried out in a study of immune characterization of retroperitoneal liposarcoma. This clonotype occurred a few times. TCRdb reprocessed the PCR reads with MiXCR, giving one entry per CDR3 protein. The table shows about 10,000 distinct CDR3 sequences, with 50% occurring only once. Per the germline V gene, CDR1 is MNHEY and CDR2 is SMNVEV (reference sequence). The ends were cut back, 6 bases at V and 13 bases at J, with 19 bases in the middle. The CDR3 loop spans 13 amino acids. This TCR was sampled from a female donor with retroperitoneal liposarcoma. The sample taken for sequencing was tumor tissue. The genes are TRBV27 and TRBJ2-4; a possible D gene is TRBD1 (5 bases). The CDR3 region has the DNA TGTGCCAGCAGGCCTACAGGTTTGGATGAGCAGTACTTC. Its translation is CASRPTGLDEQYF.